This T cell receptor (beta chain) appears in the sequencing data of a study of Ad26.COV2.S vaccination and SARS-CoV-2 variants. Treatment given: some 20 received Ad26.COV2.S at low or high dose, single or two shots; a few received placebo; per-sample allocation not given. Repertoires come from day 63 after the first vaccine or placebo injection. Trimming cost V 2 bases and J 9 bases, with 11 bases left between them. This CDR3 has 13 residues. TCRdb's table, derived via immunoSEQ multiplex PCR, lists solely in-frame clones and lacks some. The sample consists of 300,000 to 350,000 clones, 90% of them appearing once.

The sequencing used peripheral blood, collected in a trial of Ad26.COV2.S vaccine versus placebo. This sequence originates from a person between 18 and 59 years old who received the Ad26.COV2.S COVID-19 vaccine or a placebo. The chain is built from TRBV12-3 or TRBV12-4 and TRBJ2-1, with D possibly TRBD2 on 6 matching bases. This CDR3 is CASSLYLASEQFF. The CDR3 DNA follows: TGTGCCAGCAGTTTATATCTAGCGAGTGAGCAGTTCTTC.